One T cell receptor (beta chain) is described in this entry. The target antigen is unknown. This sample was included in a study of radiotherapy plus CTLA-4 blockade in lung cancer. Study background: Overall, less than 20% of patients showed an objective response, while 25% to 40% attained disease control. Study-wide results and caveats: Tumor-derived TCR clones expanded in blood after radiotherapy plus ipilimumab. Strongest reported response predictors: early blood clone changes and post-radiation interferon-beta.

This CDR3 is 13 amino acids long. The V and J ends lost 2 bases and 1 base respectively, with 5 bases between them. Germline loops: CDR1 SGHAT, CDR2 FQNNGV. Alongside CTLA-4 blockade with ipilimumab, patients with chemo-refractory metastatic non-small-cell lung cancer received focal radiation. Assay: immunoSEQ multiplex PCR; the TCRdb copy retains only in-frame clones and omits some. The table lists about 95,000 clones, 83% of them singletons. The specimen was peripheral blood, collected from a patient treated with radiotherapy plus ipilimumab. The source of this sequence is a human donor with non-small cell lung cancer who had stable disease on radiotherapy plus ipilimumab. J is TRBJ1-1 and V is TRBV11-2; D is uncertain. In nucleotides, the CDR3 is TGTGCCAGCAGCTTATCAGGGAACACTGAAGCTTTCTTT. Protein sequence: CASSLSGNTEAFF.